What follows are 7 T cell receptor beta chains derived from one specimen sequenced in a study of T-cell reconstitution after alpha-beta-depleted transplantation in children. Library preparation (for TCRbeta) was performed with unique molecular identifiers. A single record per CDR3 protein comes from TCRdb applying MiXCR to the PCR reads. The sample consists of hundreds of thousands of distinct CDR3 sequences, about 16% of them appearing once. The specimen comprised PBMCs, mostly from graft donor cells, sampled 360 days after TCRalphabeta/CD19-depleted stem cell transplant. The receptor source for this set is a male patient younger than 18 who had a stem cell transplant for acute lymphoblastic leukemia, so the T cells may come from the graft donor.

The V and J genes are TRBV9 and TRBJ2-1, with 8 bases lining up with TRBD1. The CDR3 runs to 15 residues. CDR1 SGDLS and CDR2 YYNGEE come from the germline V gene. V gave up 1 base and J gave up 5 bases; unmatched junction bases: 5. Written as DNA, the CDR3 is TGTGCCAGCAGCGTATCGGGGACAGGAGACAATGAGCAGTTCTTC. It is translated as CASSVSGTGDNEQFF. The variable domain in full, with the rest retrieved from reference TRBV9 and TRBJ2-1, is DSGVTQTPKHLITATGQRVTLRCSPRSGDLSVYWYQQSLDQGLQFLIQYYNGEERAKGNILERFSAQQFPDLHSELNLSSLELGDSALYFCASSVSGTGDNEQFFGPGTRLTVL.

This clonotype was counted once. In nucleotides, the CDR3 is TGTGCCAGCAGTTTTGTGGAGATCGTAAGCGAAAAACTGTTTTTT. Translating it yields CASSFVEIVSEKLFF. The rearrangement joins TRBV12-3 or TRBV12-4 to TRBJ1-4, with D hard to call. V was clipped by 3 bases and J by 8 bases, with 16 bases between them. The CDR3 extends over 15 amino acids.

This clonotype turned up a few times. The V and J genes are TRBV28 and TRBJ1-2, with TRBD1 identical over 8 bases. CDR3 length: 13 amino acids. CDR1 MDHEN and CDR2 SYDVKM come from the germline V gene. Trimming cost V 2 bases and J 7 bases; bases outside gene matches: 3. CDR3 sequence (DNA): TGTGCCAGCAGTTTAGGACAGGGTACTGGCTACACCTTC. It is translated as CASSLGQGTGYTF.

The chain is built from TRBV6-1 and TRBJ2-3, with TRBD1 identical over 9 bases. V lost 5 bases, J lost 4 bases, and 7 bases stayed unmatched. The germline CDR1 and CDR2 sequences are MNHNS and SASEGT. CDR3 size: 15 residues. In DNA, the CDR3 is TGTGCCAGCAGTCCTGACAGGGGGATCGCAGATACGCAGTATTTT. Translated: CASSPDRGIADTQYF.

V gene TRBV9 combines with J gene TRBJ2-1; 7 positions match TRBD2. This CDR3 region has 15 residues. V gave up 4 bases and J gave up 9 bases; unmatched junction bases: 13. CDR1 and CDR2 from the germline V gene are SGDLS and YYNGEE. As DNA, the CDR3 is TGTGCCAGCAGCCTGATCGATGAGCTAGCGGTTGAGCAGTTCTTC. This codes for CASSLIDELAVEQFF. Variable domain in full (rest from reference TRBV9 and TRBJ2-1): DSGVTQTPKHLITATGQRVTLRCSPRSGDLSVYWYQQSLDQGLQFLIQYYNGEERAKGNILERFSAQQFPDLHSELNLSSLELGDSALYFCASSLIDELAVEQFFGPGTRLTVL.

This clonotype was observed a few times. This chain connects TRBV2 to TRBJ2-5; D is ambiguous. CDR3 length: 13 amino acids. From germline, CDR1 is SNHLY and CDR2 FYNNEI. Trimming took 7 bases from V and 2 from J, leaving 11 bases between them. The CDR3 spells CASKLHPQETQYF. CDR3 nucleotide sequence: TGTGCCAGCAAATTACACCCACAAGAGACCCAGTACTTC. Based on the CDR3 plus reference TRBV2 and TRBJ2-5, the full variable domain is EPEVTQTPSHQVTQMGQEVILRCVPISNHLYFYWYRQILGQKVEFLVSFYNNEISEKSEIFDDQFSVERPDGSNFTLKIRSTKLEDSAMYFCASKLHPQETQYFGPGTRLLVL.

The sample holds many counts of this clonotype. The genes are TRBV27 and TRBJ2-5, with 8 bases that match TRBD2. Losses at the gene ends were 4 bases for V and 0 bases for J; bases not matched to a gene: 4. Germline CDR1 and CDR2: MNHEY and SMNVEV (reference sequence). The CDR3 totals 15 residues. The CDR3 sequence is CASSYLAGNQETQYF. The CDR3 DNA sequence: TGTGCCAGCAGTTATTTAGCGGGAAACCAAGAGACCCAGTACTTC.